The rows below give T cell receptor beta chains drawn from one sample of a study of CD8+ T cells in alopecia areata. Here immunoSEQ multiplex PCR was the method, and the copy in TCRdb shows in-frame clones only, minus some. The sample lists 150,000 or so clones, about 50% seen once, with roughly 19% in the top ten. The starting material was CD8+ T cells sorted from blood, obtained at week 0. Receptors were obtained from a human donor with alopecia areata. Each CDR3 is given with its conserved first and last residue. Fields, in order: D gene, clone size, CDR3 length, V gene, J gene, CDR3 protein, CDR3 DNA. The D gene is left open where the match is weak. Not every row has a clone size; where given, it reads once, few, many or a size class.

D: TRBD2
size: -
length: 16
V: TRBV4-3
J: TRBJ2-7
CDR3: CASSPGTSGGGYEQYF
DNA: TGCGCCAGCAGCCCCGGGACTAGCGGGGGTGGGTACGAGCAGTACTTC

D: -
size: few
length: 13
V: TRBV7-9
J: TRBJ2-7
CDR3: CASSSLRVYEQYF
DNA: TGTGCCAGCAGCTCACTAAGGGTATACGAGCAGTACTTC

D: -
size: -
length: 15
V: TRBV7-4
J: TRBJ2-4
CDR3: CASSRGRDPEHIQYF
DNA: TGTGCCAGCAGCCGGGGCCGGGACCCCGAACACATTCAGTACTTC

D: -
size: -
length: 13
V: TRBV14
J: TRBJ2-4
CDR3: CASSQGTTRMQYF
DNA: TGTGCCAGCAGCCAAGGGACGACTAGGATGCAGTACTTC

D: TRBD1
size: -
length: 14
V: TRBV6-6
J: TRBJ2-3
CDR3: CASSSQGASDTQYF
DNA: TGTGCCAGCAGTTCACAGGGGGCGTCAGATACGCAGTATTTT

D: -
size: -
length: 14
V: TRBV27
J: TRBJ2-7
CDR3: CASSSYGDSDEQYF
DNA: TGTGCCAGCAGTTCGTATGGGGACTCCGACGAGCAGTACTTC

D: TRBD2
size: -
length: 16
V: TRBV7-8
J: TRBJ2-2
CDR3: CASSQRTSGGTGELFF
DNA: TGTGCCAGCAGCCAACGGACTAGCGGGGGCACCGGGGAGCTGTTTTTT

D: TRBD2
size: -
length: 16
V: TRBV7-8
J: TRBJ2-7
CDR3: CASSLARVAGAYEQYF
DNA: TGTGCCAGCAGCTTAGCGCGGGTAGCGGGGGCCTACGAGCAGTACTTC

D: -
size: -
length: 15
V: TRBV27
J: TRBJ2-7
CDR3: CASSPQGLMRHEQYF
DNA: TGTGCCAGCAGCCCCCAGGGGTTGATGCGTCACGAGCAGTACTTC

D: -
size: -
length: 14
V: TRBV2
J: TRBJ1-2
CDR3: CASSEEPDNYGYTF
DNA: TGTGCCAGCAGTGAAGAGCCGGATAACTATGGCTACACCTTC

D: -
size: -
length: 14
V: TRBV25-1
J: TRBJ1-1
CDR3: CASSSPGEIPEAFF
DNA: TGTGCCAGCAGTTCTCCAGGGGAGATCCCTGAAGCTTTCTTT

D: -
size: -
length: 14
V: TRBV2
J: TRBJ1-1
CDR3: CASSAPDRNTEAFF
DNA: TGTGCCAGCAGCGCCCCCGACAGGAACACTGAAGCTTTCTTT

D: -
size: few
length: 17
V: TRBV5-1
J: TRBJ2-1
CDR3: CASSILTDALARDEQFF
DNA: TGCGCCAGCAGCATACTAACGGACGCACTGGCTAGGGATGAGCAGTTCTTC

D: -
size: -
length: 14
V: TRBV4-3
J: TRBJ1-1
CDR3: CASSHGQNPTEAFF
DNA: TGCGCCAGCAGCCATGGCCAGAATCCCACTGAAGCTTTCTTT

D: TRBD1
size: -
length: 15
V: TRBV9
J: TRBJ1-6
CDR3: CASSATGTGNSPLHF
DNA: TGTGCCAGCAGCGCGACCGGGACAGGGAATTCACCCCTCCACTTT

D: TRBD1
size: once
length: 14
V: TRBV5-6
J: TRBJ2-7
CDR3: CASSLAGQFYEQYF
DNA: TGTGCCAGCAGCTTGGCGGGACAGTTCTACGAGCAGTACTTC

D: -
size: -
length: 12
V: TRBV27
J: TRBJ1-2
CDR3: CASREGGYGYTF
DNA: TGTGCCAGCAGAGAAGGGGGGTATGGCTACACCTTC

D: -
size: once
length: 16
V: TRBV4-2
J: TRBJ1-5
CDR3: CASSQDSGEGGQPQHF
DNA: TGTGCCAGCAGCCAAGACAGCGGGGAGGGAGGTCAGCCCCAGCATTTT

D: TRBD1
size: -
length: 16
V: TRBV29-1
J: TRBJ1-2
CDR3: CSVEAETGNLGYGYTF
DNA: TGCAGCGTTGAAGCCGAGACAGGGAATCTTGGCTATGGCTACACCTTC

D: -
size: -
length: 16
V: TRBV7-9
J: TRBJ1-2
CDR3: CASSFLLDRGGYGYTF
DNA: TGTGCCAGCAGCTTTTTGCTGGACAGAGGGGGCTATGGCTACACCTTC

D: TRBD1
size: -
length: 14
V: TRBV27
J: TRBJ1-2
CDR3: CASSGKTGNYGYTF
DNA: TGTGCCAGCAGTGGAAAGACAGGGAACTATGGCTACACCTTC

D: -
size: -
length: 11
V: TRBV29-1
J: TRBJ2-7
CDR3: CSVERDYEQYF
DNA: TGCAGCGTTGAGAGGGATTACGAGCAGTACTTC

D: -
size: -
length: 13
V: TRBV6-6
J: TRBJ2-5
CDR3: CASEGNSEGTQYF
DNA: TGTGCCAGCGAGGGGAATTCAGAGGGGACCCAGTACTTC

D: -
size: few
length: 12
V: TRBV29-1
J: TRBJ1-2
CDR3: CSVEVAGDGYTF
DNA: TGCAGCGTTGAAGTTGCCGGGGATGGCTACACCTTC

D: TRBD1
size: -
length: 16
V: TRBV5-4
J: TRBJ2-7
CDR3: CASSASAGTVGYEQYF
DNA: TGTGCCAGCAGCGCATCGGCCGGGACAGTAGGCTACGAGCAGTACTTC

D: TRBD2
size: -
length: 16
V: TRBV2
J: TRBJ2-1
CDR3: CASSDITSGGDNEQFF
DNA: TGTGCCAGCAGTGACATAACTAGCGGGGGGGACAATGAGCAGTTCTTC

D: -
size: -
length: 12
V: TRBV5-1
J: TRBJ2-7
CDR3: CASSFSPGEQYF
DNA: TGCGCCAGCAGCTTTTCGCCGGGCGAGCAGTACTTC

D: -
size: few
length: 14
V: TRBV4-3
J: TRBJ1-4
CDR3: CASSQDNGRQKLFF
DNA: TGCGCCAGCAGCCAAGATAATGGTCGCCAAAAACTGTTTTTT

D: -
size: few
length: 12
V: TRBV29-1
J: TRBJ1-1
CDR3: CSVVDQNTEAFF
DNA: TGCAGCGTTGTAGACCAGAACACTGAAGCTTTCTTT

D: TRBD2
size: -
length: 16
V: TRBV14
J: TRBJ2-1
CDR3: CASSLHGLAAYNEQFF
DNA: TGTGCCAGCAGCCTACATGGACTAGCGGCGTACAATGAGCAGTTCTTC

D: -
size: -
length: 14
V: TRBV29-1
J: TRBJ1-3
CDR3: CSVPDPNSGNTIYF
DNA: TGCAGCGTTCCGGATCCAAACTCTGGAAACACCATATATTTT

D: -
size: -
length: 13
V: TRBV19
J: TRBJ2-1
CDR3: CASIGRVDNEQFF
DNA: TGTGCCAGTATAGGCAGAGTAGACAATGAGCAGTTCTTC

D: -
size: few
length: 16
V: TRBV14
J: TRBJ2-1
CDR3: CASSQVVRDWNNEQFF
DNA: TGTGCCAGCAGCCAGGTGGTGCGGGACTGGAACAATGAGCAGTTCTTC

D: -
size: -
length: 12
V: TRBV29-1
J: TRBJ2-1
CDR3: CSVRQANNEQFF
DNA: TGCAGCGTACGACAGGCCAACAATGAGCAGTTCTTC

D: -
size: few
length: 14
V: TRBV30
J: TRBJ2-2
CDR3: CAWNVAGLTGELFF
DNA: TGTGCCTGGAATGTTGCGGGGTTGACCGGGGAGCTGTTTTTT

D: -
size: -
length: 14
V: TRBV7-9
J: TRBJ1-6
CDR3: CASNPGGTNSPLHF
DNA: TGTGCCAGCAACCCTGGGGGGACAAATTCACCCCTCCACTTT

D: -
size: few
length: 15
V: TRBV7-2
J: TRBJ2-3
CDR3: CASSALESRTDTQYF
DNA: TGTGCCAGCAGCGCCTTGGAGAGCCGCACAGATACGCAGTATTTT

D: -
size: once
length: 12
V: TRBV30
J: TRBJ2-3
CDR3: CAWSVLSDTQYF
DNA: TGTGCCTGGAGTGTTTTGAGTGATACGCAGTATTTT

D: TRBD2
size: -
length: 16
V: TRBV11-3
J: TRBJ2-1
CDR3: CASSLYSGRDYNEQFF
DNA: TGTGCCAGCAGCCTCTATAGCGGGAGAGACTACAATGAGCAGTTCTTC

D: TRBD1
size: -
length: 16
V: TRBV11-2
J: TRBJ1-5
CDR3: CASSLGRGGGNQPQHF
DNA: TGTGCCAGCAGCTTAGGGCGAGGGGGCGGCAATCAGCCCCAGCATTTT

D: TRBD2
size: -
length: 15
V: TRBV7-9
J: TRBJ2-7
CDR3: CASSPSGLAGYEQYF
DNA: TGTGCCAGCAGCCCCTCCGGGCTAGCGGGGTACGAGCAGTACTTC

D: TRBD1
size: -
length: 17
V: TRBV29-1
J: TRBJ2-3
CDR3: CSVEDYTGTGGTDTQYF
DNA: TGCAGCGTTGAAGACTACACCGGGACAGGGGGGACAGATACGCAGTATTTT

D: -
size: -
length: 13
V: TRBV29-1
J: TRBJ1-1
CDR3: CSVEAGMNTEAFF
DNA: TGCAGCGTTGAGGCAGGGATGAACACTGAAGCTTTCTTT

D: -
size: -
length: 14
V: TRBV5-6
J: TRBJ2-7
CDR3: CASSLQGGSYEQYF
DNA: TGTGCCAGCAGCTTGCAGGGGGGCTCCTACGAGCAGTACTTC

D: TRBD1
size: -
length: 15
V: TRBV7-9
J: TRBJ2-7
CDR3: CASSLGDRVPYEQYF
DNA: TGTGCCAGCAGCTTAGGAGACAGGGTACCCTACGAGCAGTACTTC

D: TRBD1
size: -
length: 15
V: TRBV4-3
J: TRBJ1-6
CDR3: CASSQSRTGNSPLHF
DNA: TGCGCCAGCAGCCAGTCCCGGACAGGGAATTCACCCCTCCACTTT

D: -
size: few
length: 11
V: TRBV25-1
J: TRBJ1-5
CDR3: CASGSNQPQHF
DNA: TGTGCCTCGGGGAGCAATCAGCCCCAGCATTTT

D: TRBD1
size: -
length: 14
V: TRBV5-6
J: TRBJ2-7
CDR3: CASARGSGGYEQYF
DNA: TGTGCCAGCGCCCGTGGGTCAGGGGGCTACGAGCAGTACTTC

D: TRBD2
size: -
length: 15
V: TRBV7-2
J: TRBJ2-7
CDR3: CASSLARGWHNEQYF
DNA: TGTGCCAGCAGCTTAGCGCGGGGGTGGCATAACGAGCAGTACTTC

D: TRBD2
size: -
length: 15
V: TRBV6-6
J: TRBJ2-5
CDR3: CASIQTSGNLETQYF
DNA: TGTGCCAGCATTCAGACTAGCGGTAACCTCGAGACCCAGTACTTC

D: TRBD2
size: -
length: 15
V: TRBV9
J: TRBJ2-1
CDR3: CASSPAGVVWDEQFF
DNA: TGTGCCAGCAGCCCCGCGGGGGTGGTGTGGGATGAGCAGTTCTTC